This TCR beta chain was profiled in a study of T cells expressing NK-cell markers. Study details: TCR beta repertoires came from sorted CD3+CD56+NKG2C+, CD3+CD56+NKG2C- and CD3+CD56-NKG2C+ T cells. Sequenced donors, eight in total, included seven who were HCMV-seropositive and one who was seronegative.

Study-level findings and limits: One observes that, in several donors, these clonotypes were also the leading ones within the CD3+CD56-NKG2C+ fraction. Uncertainty persisted over the HCMV specificity of expanded NKG2C+ T cell clones.

Germline loops: CDR1 SGHTA, CDR2 FQGTGA. This CDR3 has 18 residues. TCRdb re-called the 5' RACE reads, yielding one record per CDR3 amino acid sequence without DNA. The sample table sets out roughly 160,000 distinct CDR3 sequences. Notes on this clonotype: Its antigen is currently unknown.

The receptor was isolated from a woman between 18 and 70 years old in good health. V gene TRBV7-3 combines with J gene TRBJ2-1; TCRdb selects TRBD2, and the lack of DNA leaves this call unchecked. Sequencing was carried out using blood T cells: a sorted CD56 or NKG2C T cell subset, CD4+ or CD8+ T cells, or bulk PBMC T cells (not recorded which). The CDR3 loop reads CASSLIWGLAGVGNEQFF.